This note documents a single TCR beta chain sequence. The assay was immunoSEQ multiplex PCR, and TCRdb's table has in-frame clones only and misses some. Seen here are about 80,000 clones, about 90% observed once, and the top ten hold roughly 25%. Only cases whose brain tissue showed the highest T cell transcript signatures were sequenced. The sample is drawn from a study of brain T cells in children with intractable seizures. Germline lookup yields CDR1 SGHTA and CDR2 FQGNSA. V was trimmed by 3 bases and J by 10 bases, leaving 21 bases between them. There are 15 residues in the CDR3. The origin of this receptor is a girl aged 2-9 years with Rasmussen encephalitis and intractable seizures. This specimen was peripheral blood, taken at surgery. The V call is TRBV7-2, the J call TRBJ1-2; D is uncertain. CDR3 in DNA: TGTGCCAGCAGCTTTTCTGTCCCATCCCCACTAGCCTACACCTTC. Encoded protein: CASSFSVPSPLAYTF.